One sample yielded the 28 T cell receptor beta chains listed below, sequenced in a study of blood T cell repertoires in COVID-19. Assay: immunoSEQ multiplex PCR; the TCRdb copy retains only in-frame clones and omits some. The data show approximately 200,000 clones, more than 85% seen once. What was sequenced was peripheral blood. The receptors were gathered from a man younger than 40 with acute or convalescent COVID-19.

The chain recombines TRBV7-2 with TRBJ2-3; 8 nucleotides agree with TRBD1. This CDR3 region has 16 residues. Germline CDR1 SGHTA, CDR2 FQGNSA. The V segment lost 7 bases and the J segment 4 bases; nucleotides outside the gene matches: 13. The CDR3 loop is CASTRWGRGHADTQYF. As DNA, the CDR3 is TGTGCCAGCACCCGATGGGGCAGGGGGCACGCAGATACGCAGTATTTT. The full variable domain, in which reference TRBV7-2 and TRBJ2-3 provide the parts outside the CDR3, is GAGVSQSPSNKVTEKGKDVELRCDPISGHTALYWYRQSLGQGLEFLIYFQGNSAPDKSGLPSDRFSAERTGGSVSTLTIQRTQQEDSAVYLCASTRWGRGHADTQYFGPGTRLTVL.

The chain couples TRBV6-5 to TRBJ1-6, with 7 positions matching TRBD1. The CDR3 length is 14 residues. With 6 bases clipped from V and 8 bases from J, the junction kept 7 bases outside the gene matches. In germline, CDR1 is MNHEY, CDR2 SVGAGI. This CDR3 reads CASRLGTEHSPLHF. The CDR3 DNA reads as TGTGCCAGCAGACTCGGGACAGAACATTCACCCCTCCACTTT.

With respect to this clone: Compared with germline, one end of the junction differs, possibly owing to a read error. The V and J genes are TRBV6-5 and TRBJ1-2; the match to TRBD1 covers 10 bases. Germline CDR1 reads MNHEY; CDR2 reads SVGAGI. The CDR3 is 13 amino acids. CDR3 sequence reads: CASRGQGTEHHIF. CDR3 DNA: TGTGCCAGCAGGGGACAGGGGACTGAACATCACATCTTC.

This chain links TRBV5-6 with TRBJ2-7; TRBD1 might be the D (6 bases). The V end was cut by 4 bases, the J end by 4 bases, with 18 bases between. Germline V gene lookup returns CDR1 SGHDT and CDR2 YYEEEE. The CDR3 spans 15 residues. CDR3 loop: CASSGWLGHYYEQYF. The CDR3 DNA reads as TGTGCCAGCAGCGGATGGTTGGGACATTATTACGAGCAGTACTTC.

As DNA, the CDR3 is TGTGCCAGCAGCCCCCAGACAGGGGTGACCTACGAGCAGTACTTC. This encodes CASSPQTGVTYEQYF. The chain combines TRBV9 with TRBJ2-7; 8 bases are shared with TRBD1. Germline CDR1 reads SGDLS; CDR2 reads YYNGEE. The CDR3 extends over 15 amino acids. J lost 2 bases, V lost 4 bases, and 8 bases had no gene match. Looking up the rest from reference TRBV9 and TRBJ2-7 gives the full variable domain: DSGVTQTPKHLITATGQRVTLRCSPRSGDLSVYWYQQSLDQGLQFLIQYYNGEERAKGNILERFSAQQFPDLHSELNLSSLELGDSALYFCASSPQTGVTYEQYFGPGTRLTVT.

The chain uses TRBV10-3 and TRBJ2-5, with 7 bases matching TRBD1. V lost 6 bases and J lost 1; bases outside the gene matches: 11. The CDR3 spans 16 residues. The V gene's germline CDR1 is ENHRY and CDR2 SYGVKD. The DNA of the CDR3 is TGTGCCATCAGAGAGGAGCTGGGACAGACCCAAGAGACCCAGTACTTC. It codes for CAIREELGQTQETQYF.

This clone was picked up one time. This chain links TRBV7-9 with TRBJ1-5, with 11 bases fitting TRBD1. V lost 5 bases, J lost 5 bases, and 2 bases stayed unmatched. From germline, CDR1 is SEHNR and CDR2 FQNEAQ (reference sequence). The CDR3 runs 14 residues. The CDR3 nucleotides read TGTGCCAGCAGCCCGGGACAGGGGGATCAGCCCCAGCATTTT. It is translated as CASSPGQGDQPQHF.

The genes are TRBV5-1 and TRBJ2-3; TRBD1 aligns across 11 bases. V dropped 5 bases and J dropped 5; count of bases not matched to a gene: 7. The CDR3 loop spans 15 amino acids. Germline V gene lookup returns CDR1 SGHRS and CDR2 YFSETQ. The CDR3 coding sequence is TGCGCCAGCAGACCCGGGACAGGGGGAAAAGATACGCAGTATTTT. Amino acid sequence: CASRPGTGGKDTQYF.

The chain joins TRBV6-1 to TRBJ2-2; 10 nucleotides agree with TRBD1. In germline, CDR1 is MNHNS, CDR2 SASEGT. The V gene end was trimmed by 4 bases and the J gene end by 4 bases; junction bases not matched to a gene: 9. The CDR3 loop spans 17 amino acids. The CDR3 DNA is TGTGCCAGCAGTGGCCCGGGACAGGGGTGGTGCACCGGGGAGCTGTTTTTT. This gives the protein CASSGPGQGWCTGELFF.

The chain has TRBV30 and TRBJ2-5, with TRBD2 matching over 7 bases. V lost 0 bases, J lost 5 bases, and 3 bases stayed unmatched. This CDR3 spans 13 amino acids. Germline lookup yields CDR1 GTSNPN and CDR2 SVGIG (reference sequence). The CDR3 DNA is TGTGCCTGGAGTGTGCGGGGGATGGAGACCCAGTACTTC. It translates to CAWSVRGMETQYF. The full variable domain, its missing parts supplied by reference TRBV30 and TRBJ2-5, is SQTIHQWPATLVQPVGSPLSLECTVEGTSNPNLYWYRQAAGRGLQLLFYSVGIGQISSEVPQNLSASRPQDRQFILSSKKLLLSDSGFYLCAWSVRGMETQYFGPGTRLLVL.

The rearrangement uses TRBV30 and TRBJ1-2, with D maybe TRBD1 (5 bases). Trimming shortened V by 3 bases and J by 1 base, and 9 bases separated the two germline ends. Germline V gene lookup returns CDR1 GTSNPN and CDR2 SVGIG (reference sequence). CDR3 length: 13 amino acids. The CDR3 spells CAWRRQFNYGYTF. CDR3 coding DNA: TGTGCCTGGAGAAGACAGTTTAACTATGGCTACACCTTC.

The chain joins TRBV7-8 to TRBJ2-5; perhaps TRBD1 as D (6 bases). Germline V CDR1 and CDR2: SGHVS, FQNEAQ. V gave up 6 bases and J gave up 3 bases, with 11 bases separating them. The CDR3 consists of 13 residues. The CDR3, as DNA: TGTGCCAGCAGGAGGACAGCCAAAGAGACCCAGTACTTC. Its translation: CASRRTAKETQYF. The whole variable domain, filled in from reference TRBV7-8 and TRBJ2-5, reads GAGVSQSPRYKVAKRGQDVALRCDPISGHVSLFWYQQALGQGPEFLTYFQNEAQLDKSGLPSDRFFAERPEGSVSTLKIQRTQQEDSAVYLCASRRTAKETQYFGPGTRLLVL.

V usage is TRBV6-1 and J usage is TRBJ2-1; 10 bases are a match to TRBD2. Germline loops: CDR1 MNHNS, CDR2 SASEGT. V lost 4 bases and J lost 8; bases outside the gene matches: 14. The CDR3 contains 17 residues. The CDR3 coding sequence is TGTGCCAGCAGTGGGGATAGCGGGGGGCAGGCTTTCTATGAGCAGTTCTTC. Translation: CASSGDSGGQAFYEQFF.

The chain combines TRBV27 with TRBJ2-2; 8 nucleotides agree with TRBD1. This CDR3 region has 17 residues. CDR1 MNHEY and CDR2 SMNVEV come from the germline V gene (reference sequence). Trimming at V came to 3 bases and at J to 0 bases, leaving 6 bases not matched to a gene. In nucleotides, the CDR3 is TGTGCCAGCAGTTTGCCGACAGGGGACGCGAACACCGGGGAGCTGTTTTTT. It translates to CASSLPTGDANTGELFF.

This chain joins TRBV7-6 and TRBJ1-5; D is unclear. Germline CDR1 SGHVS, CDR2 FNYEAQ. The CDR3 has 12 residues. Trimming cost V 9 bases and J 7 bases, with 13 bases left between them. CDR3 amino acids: CASNRGGQPQHF. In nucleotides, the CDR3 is TGTGCCAGTAACCGCGGCGGACAGCCCCAGCATTTT.

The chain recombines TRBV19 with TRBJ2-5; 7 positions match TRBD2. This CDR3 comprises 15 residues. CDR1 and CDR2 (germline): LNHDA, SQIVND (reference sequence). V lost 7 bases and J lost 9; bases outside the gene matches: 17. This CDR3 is CASTPRGGPLMAQYF. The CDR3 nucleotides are TGTGCCAGTACTCCTAGGGGAGGGCCCCTGATGGCCCAGTACTTC.

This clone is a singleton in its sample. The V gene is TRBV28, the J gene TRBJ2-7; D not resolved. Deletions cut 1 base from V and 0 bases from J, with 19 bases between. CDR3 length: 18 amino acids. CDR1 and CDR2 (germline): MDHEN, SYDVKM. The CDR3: CASSLLLRSERSSYEQYF. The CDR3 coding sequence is TGTGCCAGCAGTTTATTGCTTCGATCTGAGCGCAGCTCCTACGAGCAGTACTTC.

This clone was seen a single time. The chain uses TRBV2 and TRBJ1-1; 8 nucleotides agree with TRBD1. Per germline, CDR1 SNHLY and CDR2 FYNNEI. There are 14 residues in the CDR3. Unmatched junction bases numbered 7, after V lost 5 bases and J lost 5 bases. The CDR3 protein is CASSRRGLGTEAFF. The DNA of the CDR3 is TGTGCCAGCAGTCGCAGGGGGCTAGGAACTGAAGCTTTCTTT.

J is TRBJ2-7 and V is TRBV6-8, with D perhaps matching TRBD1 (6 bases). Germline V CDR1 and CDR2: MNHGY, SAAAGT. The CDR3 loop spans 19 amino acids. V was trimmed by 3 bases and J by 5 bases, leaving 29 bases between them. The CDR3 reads CASSYPGHQTHQLFDEQYF. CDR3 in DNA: TGTGCCAGCAGTTATCCGGGACACCAGACCCACCAACTTTTCGACGAGCAGTACTTC.

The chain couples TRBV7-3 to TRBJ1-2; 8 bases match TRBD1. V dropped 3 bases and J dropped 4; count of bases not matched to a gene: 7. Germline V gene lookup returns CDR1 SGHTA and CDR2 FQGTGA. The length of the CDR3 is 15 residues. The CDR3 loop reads CASSLGMDRAYGYTF. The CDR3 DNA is TGTGCCAGCAGCTTGGGGATGGACAGGGCCTATGGCTACACCTTC.

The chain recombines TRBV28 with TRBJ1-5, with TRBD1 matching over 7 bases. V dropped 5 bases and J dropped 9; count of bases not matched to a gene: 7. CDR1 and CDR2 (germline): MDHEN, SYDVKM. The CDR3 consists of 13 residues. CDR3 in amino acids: CASSQDRVRPQHF. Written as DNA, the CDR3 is TGTGCCAGCAGTCAAGACAGGGTGCGGCCCCAGCATTTT.

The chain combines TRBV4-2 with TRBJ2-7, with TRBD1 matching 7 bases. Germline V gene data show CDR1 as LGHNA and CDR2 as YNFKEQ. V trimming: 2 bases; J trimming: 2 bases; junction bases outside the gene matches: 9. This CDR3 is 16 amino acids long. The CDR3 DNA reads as TGTGCCAGCAGCCAAACCCAGGGACAGACGCCCTACGAGCAGTACTTC. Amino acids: CASSQTQGQTPYEQYF.

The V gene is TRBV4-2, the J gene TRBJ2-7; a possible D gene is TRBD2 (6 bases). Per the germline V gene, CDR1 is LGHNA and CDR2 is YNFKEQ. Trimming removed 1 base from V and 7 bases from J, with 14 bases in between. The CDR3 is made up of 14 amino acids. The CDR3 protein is CASSQAPDSGEQYF. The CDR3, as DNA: TGTGCCAGCAGCCAAGCCCCCGATAGCGGAGAGCAGTACTTC.

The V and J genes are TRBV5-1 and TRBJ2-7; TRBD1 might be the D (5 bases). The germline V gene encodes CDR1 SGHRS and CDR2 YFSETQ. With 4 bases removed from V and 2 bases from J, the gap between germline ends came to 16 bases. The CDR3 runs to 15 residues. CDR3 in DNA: TGCGCCAGCAGCCCCAGGGTCTTGATTACCTACGAGCAGTACTTC. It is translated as CASSPRVLITYEQYF. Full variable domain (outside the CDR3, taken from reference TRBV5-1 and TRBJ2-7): KAGVTQTPRYLIKTRGQQVTLSCSPISGHRSVSWYQQTPGQGLQFLFEYFSETQRNKGNFPGRFSGRQFSNSRSEMNVSTLELGDSALYLCASSPRVLITYEQYFGPGTRLTVT.

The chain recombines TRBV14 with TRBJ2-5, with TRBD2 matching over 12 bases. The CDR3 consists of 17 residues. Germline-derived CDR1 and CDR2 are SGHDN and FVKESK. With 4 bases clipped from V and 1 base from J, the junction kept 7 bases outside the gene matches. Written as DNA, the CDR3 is TGTGCCAGCAGCCCGGGACTAGCGGGTCCCTTCCAAGAGACCCAGTACTTC. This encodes CASSPGLAGPFQETQYF.

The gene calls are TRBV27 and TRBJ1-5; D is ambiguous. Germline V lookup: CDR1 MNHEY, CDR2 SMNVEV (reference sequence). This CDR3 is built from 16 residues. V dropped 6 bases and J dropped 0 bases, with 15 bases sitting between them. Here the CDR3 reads CASSQFGVYSNQPQHF. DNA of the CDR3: TGTGCCAGCAGCCAGTTTGGAGTCTATAGCAATCAGCCCCAGCATTTT.

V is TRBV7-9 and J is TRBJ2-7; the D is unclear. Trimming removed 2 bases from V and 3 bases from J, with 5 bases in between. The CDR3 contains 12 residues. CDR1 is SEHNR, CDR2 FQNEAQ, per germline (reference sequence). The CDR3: CASSLSGYEQYF. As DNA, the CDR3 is TGTGCCAGCAGCTTATCGGGCTACGAGCAGTACTTC.

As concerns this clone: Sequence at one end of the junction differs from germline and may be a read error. The CDR3 spells CASSLDSSEQYF. CDR3 nucleotide sequence: TGTGCCAGCAGCTTGGACTCCTCCGAGCAGTACTTC. V gene TRBV5-4 combines with J gene TRBJ2-7, with D unresolved. CDR3 length equals 12 residues. Germline values: CDR1 SGHNT, CDR2 YYREEE (reference sequence).